A selection of T cell receptor beta chains follows, all from one sample in a study of long-term antiretroviral therapy in people with HIV. Generated by immunoSEQ multiplex PCR, the TCRdb table keeps only in-frame clones and is missing some. Among fewer than 20,000 clones listed, more than 80% were seen once. The sample here was unsorted PBMCs, taken 4.2 years after starting antiretroviral therapy. The receptors were sampled from a man aged 45-65 years with HIV. The CDR3 runs from the conserved cysteine through the conserved F or W. The D gene is left open where the match is weak. Not all rows give a size; the values are once, few, many and, for expanded clones, a class.

v_gene	abundance	j_gene	d_gene	CDR3aa	CDR3nt
TRBV5-6	.	TRBJ2-7	.	CASSFSLEQYF	TGTGCCAGCAGCTTTAGCCTCGAGCAGTACTTC
TRBV5-1	.	TRBJ2-3	TRBD1	CASSKDRGTDTQYF	TGCGCCAGCAGCAAGGACAGGGGAACAGATACGCAGTATTTT
TRBV30	.	TRBJ1-4	.	CAWSEVANEKLFF	TGTGCCTGGAGTGAAGTTGCTAATGAAAAACTGTTTTTT
TRBV5-1	few	TRBJ1-1	.	CASSLQGGGYTEAFF	TGCGCCAGCAGCTTACAGGGAGGGGGGTACACTGAAGCTTTCTTT
TRBV11-2	.	TRBJ2-2	TRBD2	CASSLEASGTGELFF	TGTGCCAGCAGCTTAGAGGCTAGCGGCACCGGGGAGCTGTTTTTT
TRBV4-1	.	TRBJ1-5	.	CASSQDPASNQPQHF	TGCGCCAGCAGCCAAGATCCCGCGAGCAATCAGCCCCAGCATTTT
TRBV5-1	.	TRBJ2-7	.	CASSRDRAYEQYF	TGCGCCAGCAGTCGTGACAGAGCCTACGAGCAGTACTTC
TRBV6-6	.	TRBJ1-3	.	CASSQQGTIYF	TGTGCCAGCAGTCAACAGGGAACCATATATTTT
TRBV4-2	.	TRBJ2-7	.	CASSQGGAEYEQYF	TGTGCCAGCAGCCAAGGAGGGGCAGAATACGAGCAGTACTTC
TRBV5-4	.	TRBJ2-1	.	CASSWVSSSYNEQFF	TGTGCCAGCAGCTGGGTCAGTTCCTCCTACAATGAGCAGTTCTTC
TRBV30	.	TRBJ1-1	.	CAWSEGGEAFF	TGTGCCTGGAGTGAAGGGGGGGAAGCTTTCTTT
TRBV2	.	TRBJ1-5	TRBD1	CASGDREDQPQHF	TGTGCCAGCGGGGACAGGGAGGATCAGCCCCAGCATTTT
TRBV11-3	.	TRBJ2-3	.	CASSLEGTDTQYF	TGTGCCAGCAGCTTAGAGGGCACAGATACGCAGTATTTT
TRBV4-1	.	TRBJ1-1	.	CASSQELPENTEAFF	TGCGCCAGCAGCCAAGAACTTCCGGAGAACACTGAAGCTTTCTTT
TRBV2	.	TRBJ1-4	.	CASSEGREFGEKLFF	TGTGCCAGCAGTGAAGGCAGGGAGTTTGGTGAAAAACTGTTTTTT
TRBV10-3	.	TRBJ2-2	.	CAISGQGPNTGELFF	TGTGCCATCAGTGGGCAGGGACCGAACACCGGGGAGCTGTTTTTT
TRBV27	.	TRBJ2-7	TRBD1	CASSPRDRVYEQYF	TGTGCCAGCAGTCCAAGGGACAGGGTCTACGAGCAGTACTTC
TRBV5-1	.	TRBJ2-1	.	CASSLWRARDEQFF	TGCGCCAGCAGCTTGTGGAGGGCGAGGGATGAGCAGTTCTTC
TRBV5-1	.	TRBJ2-7	.	CASSLALSYEQYF	TGCGCCAGCAGCTTGGCTCTTTCCTACGAGCAGTACTTC
TRBV30	.	TRBJ2-7	TRBD1	CAWSVNRGQGATYEQYF	TGTGCCTGGAGTGTAAACCGGGGACAGGGGGCTACCTACGAGCAGTACTTC
TRBV4-1	.	TRBJ1-4	.	CASSQVRFEKLFF	TGCGCCAGCAGCCAAGTCAGATTTGAAAAACTGTTTTTT
TRBV10-2	.	TRBJ2-7	TRBD2	CASSEPRLAGSYEQYF	TGCGCCAGCAGTGAGCCAAGACTAGCGGGGAGTTACGAGCAGTACTTC
TRBV5-6	.	TRBJ1-1	.	CASSTGTFTEAFF	TGTGCCAGCTCGACAGGAACCTTCACTGAAGCTTTCTTT
TRBV30	.	TRBJ2-3	.	CAWSGGRGTDTQYF	TGTGCCTGGAGCGGTGGCAGGGGCACAGATACGCAGTATTTT
TRBV27	.	TRBJ2-7	TRBD1	CASSSTGGVHEQYF	TGTGCCAGCAGTTCGACAGGGGGAGTCCACGAGCAGTACTTC
TRBV10-3	.	TRBJ1-6	TRBD1	CAISSTGGDSPLHF	TGTGCCATCAGCTCGACAGGGGGCGATTCACCCCTCCACTTT
TRBV30	.	TRBJ2-7	.	CAWSEKDLGAYEQYF	TGTGCCTGGAGTGAAAAGGACCTCGGGGCCTACGAGCAGTACTTC
TRBV27	.	TRBJ2-7	.	CASSLIPHEQYF	TGTGCCAGCAGTTTAATCCCCCACGAGCAGTACTTC
TRBV28	.	TRBJ1-2	.	CASSFEQTNYGYTF	TGTGCCAGCAGTTTTGAACAGACTAACTATGGCTACACCTTC
TRBV6-5	.	TRBJ2-5	.	CASSYSTGLETQYF	TGTGCCAGCAGTTACTCGACGGGACTGGAGACCCAGTACTTC
TRBV30	.	TRBJ2-2	.	CAWSVRAGVNTGELFF	TGTGCCTGGAGTGTACGGGCAGGGGTTAACACCGGGGAGCTGTTTTTT
TRBV29-1	.	TRBJ2-5	.	CSVEDGLKTQYF	TGCAGCGTTGAAGATGGACTGAAGACCCAGTACTTC
TRBV27	.	TRBJ2-7	.	CASSLGVGNEQYF	TGTGCCAGCAGTTTAGGGGTGGGAAACGAGCAGTACTTC
TRBV10-2	.	TRBJ2-7	.	CASGGGSYEQYF	TGCGCCAGCGGGGGCGGGTCCTACGAGCAGTACTTC
TRBV25-1	.	TRBJ1-1	.	CASSAQGNTEAFF	TGTGCCAGCAGTGCACAGGGGAACACTGAAGCTTTCTTT
TRBV5-8	.	TRBJ2-7	.	CASSLWGGQSYEQYF	TGTGCCAGCAGCTTGTGGGGGGGCCAATCCTACGAGCAGTACTTC
TRBV19	.	TRBJ2-7	.	CASSIRGRDEQYF	TGTGCCAGTAGCATACGGGGGCGCGACGAGCAGTACTTC
TRBV11-2	.	TRBJ2-3	TRBD2	CASSLGEAGGPGDTQYF	TGTGCCAGCAGCTTAGGAGAAGCGGGGGGGCCGGGAGATACGCAGTATTTT
TRBV30	.	TRBJ2-7	TRBD1	CAWSPGQGAYEQYF	TGTGCCTGGAGTCCGGGACAGGGGGCTTACGAGCAGTACTTC
TRBV9	few	TRBJ1-2	.	CASSVASGANYGYTF	TGTGCCAGCAGCGTAGCGTCTGGGGCCAACTATGGCTACACCTTC
TRBV19	.	TRBJ1-2	TRBD1	CASSIPGQDPGYTF	TGTGCCAGTAGTATCCCCGGACAGGATCCTGGCTACACCTTC
TRBV30	.	TRBJ2-1	.	CAWSVAPIYNEQFF	TGTGCCTGGAGTGTAGCCCCCATCTACAATGAGCAGTTCTTC
TRBV6-1	.	TRBJ1-5	.	CASSEERRDQPQHF	TGTGCCAGCAGTGAAGAACGGCGGGACCAGCCCCAGCATTTT
TRBV5-1	.	TRBJ2-3	.	CASSLNYRGSSTDTQYF	TGCGCCAGCAGCTTGAATTATCGGGGGTCCAGCACAGATACGCAGTATTTT
TRBV4-3	.	TRBJ2-7	TRBD2	CASSQSTASGGRGSYEQYF	TGCGCCAGCAGCCAAAGCACGGCTAGCGGGGGGCGGGGCTCCTACGAGCAGTACTTC
TRBV18	.	TRBJ2-7	.	CASSPSKTYEQYF	TGTGCCAGCTCACCATCGAAGACCTACGAGCAGTACTTC
TRBV6-1	.	TRBJ1-2	.	CASSVRLGYGYTF	TGTGCCAGCAGTGTAAGGTTGGGCTATGGCTACACCTTC
TRBV5-4	.	TRBJ1-2	TRBD1	CASSLPRTGESYGYTF	TGTGCCAGCAGCTTGCCCCGGACAGGGGAGAGCTATGGCTACACCTTC
TRBV30	.	TRBJ1-5	.	CAWSAGGGQPQHF	TGTGCCTGGAGTGCGGGGGGGGGTCAGCCCCAGCATTTT
TRBV5-1	.	TRBJ2-1	TRBD2	CASSLGGLAGLYNEQFF	TGCGCCAGCAGCTTGGGGGGCCTAGCGGGGTTATACAATGAGCAGTTCTTC
TRBV18	.	TRBJ2-5	.	CASSPQRGVQETQYF	TGTGCCAGCTCACCACAGAGGGGGGTCCAAGAGACCCAGTACTTC
TRBV28	.	TRBJ2-1	.	CASSVPSYNEQFF	TGTGCCAGCAGTGTACCTTCTTACAATGAGCAGTTCTTC
TRBV7-9	.	TRBJ2-3	TRBD1	CASSLEIGGADTQYF	TGTGCCAGCAGCTTAGAGATAGGGGGCGCAGATACGCAGTATTTT
TRBV30	.	TRBJ2-1	.	CAWSVSVDNEQFF	TGTGCCTGGAGTGTATCTGTTGACAATGAGCAGTTCTTC
TRBV4-1	.	TRBJ1-2	.	CASSFRTEPYGYTF	TGCGCCAGCAGCTTCCGGACAGAACCCTATGGCTACACCTTC
TRBV19	once	TRBJ1-3	.	CASSIGGIGNTIYF	TGTGCCAGTAGTATTGGAGGGATCGGAAACACCATATATTTT
TRBV5-5	few	TRBJ2-7	TRBD1	CASSFDRGSYEQYF	TGTGCCAGCAGCTTCGACAGGGGCTCCTACGAGCAGTACTTC